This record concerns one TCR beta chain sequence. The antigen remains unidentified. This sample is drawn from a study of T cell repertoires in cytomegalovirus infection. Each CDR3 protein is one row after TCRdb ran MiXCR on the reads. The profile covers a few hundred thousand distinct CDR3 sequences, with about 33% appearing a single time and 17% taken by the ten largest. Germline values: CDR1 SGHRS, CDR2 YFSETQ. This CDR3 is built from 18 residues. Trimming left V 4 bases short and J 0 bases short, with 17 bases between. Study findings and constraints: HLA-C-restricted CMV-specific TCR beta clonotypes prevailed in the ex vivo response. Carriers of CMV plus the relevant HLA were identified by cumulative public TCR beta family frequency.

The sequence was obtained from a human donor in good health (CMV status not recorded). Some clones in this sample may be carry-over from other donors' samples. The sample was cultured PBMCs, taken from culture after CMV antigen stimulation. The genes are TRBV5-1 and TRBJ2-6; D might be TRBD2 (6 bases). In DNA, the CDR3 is TGCGCCAGCAGCCGCCCGGGAGCCAAACTCTCTGGGGCCAACGTCCTGACTTTC. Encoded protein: CASSRPGAKLSGANVLTF.